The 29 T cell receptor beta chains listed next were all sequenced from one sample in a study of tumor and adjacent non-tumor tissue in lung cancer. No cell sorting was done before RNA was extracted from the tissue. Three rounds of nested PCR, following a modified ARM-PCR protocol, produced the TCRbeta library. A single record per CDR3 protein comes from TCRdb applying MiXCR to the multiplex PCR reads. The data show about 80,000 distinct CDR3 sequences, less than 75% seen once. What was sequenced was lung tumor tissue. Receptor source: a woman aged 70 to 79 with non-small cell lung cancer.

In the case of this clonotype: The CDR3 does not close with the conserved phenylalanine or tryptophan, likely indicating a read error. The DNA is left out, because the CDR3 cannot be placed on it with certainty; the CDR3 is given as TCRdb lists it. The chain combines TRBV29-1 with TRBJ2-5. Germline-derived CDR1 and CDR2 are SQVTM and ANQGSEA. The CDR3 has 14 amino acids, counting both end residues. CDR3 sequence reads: CGVVATQLQETQYL.

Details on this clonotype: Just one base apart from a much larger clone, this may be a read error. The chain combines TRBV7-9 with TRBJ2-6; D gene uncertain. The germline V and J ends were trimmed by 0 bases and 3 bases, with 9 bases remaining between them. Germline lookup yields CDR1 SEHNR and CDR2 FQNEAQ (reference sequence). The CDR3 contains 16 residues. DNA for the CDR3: TGTGCCAGCAGCTTAGCCTGGCGGCTTGGGGCCAACGTCCTGACTTTC. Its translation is CASSLAWRLGANVLTF.

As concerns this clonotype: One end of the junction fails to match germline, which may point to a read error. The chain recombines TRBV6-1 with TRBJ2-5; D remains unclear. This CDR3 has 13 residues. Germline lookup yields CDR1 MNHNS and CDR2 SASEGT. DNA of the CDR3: TGTGCCAACAGTACATCCTACCAAGAGACCCAATACTTC. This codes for CANSTSYQETQYF.

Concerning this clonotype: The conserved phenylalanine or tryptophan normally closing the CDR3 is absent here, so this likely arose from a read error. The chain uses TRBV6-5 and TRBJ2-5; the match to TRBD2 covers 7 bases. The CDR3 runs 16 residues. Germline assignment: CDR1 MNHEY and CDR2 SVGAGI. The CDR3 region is CASSYSLGEGKETQYL. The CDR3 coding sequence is TGTGCGAGCAGTTACTCGCTTGGGGAGGGGAAAGAGACCCAGTACTTA.

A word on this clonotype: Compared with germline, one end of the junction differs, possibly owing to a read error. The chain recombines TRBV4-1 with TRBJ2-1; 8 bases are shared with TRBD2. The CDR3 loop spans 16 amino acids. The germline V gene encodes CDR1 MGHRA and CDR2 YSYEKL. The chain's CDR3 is CSSSLHASGHYNEQFF. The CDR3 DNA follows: TGCTCCAGCAGCCTTCACGCTAGCGGGCACTACAATGAGCAGTTCTTC.

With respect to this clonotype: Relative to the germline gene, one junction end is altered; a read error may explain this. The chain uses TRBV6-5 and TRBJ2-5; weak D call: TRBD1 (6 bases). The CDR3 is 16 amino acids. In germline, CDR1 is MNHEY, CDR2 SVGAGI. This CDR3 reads CANSYSLGKGEETQYF. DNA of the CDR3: TGTGCCAACAGTTACTCGCTTGGGAAGGGGGAAGAGACCCAGTACTTT.

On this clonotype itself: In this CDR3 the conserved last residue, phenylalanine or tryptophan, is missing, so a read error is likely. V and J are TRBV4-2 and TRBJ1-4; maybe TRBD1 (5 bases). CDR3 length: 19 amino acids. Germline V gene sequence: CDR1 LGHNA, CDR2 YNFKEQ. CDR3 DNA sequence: TGTGCCAGCAGCCCAGGACCGGGACTGATCATTGCAACTAATGAAAAGCTGTTTCTT. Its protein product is CASSPGPGLIIATNEKLFL.

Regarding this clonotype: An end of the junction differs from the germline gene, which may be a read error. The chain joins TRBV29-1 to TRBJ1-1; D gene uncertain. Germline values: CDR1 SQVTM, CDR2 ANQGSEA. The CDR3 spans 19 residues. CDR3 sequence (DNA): TGCGGCGTTTCCAGATTGAGATATAAGGGTAAAGTACGTAGTGCTGAAGCTTTCTTT. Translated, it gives CGVSRLRYKGKVRSAEAFF.

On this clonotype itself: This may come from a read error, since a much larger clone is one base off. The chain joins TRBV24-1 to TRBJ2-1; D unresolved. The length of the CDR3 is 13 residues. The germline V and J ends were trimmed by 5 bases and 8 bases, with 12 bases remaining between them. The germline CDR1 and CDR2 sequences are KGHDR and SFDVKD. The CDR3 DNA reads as TGTGCCACCAGTGGCCTCCCTTTCGATGAGCAGTTCTTC. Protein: CATSGLPFDEQFF.

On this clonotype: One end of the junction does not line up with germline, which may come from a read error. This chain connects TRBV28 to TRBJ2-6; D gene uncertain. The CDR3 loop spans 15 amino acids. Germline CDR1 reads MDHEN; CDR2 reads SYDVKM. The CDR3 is CASRPGYLGPNVLTF. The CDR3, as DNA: TGTGCCAGCAGACCCGGGTACCTTGGGCCCAACGTCCTGACTTTC.

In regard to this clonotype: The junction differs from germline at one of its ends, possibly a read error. The CDR3: CASGEVSSYDEQFF. The CDR3 DNA sequence: TGTGCCAGCGGTGAAGTAAGCTCCTACGACGAGCAGTTCTTC. V is TRBV6-1 and J is TRBJ2-1, with D hard to call. The CDR3 covers 14 residues. CDR1 is MNHNS, CDR2 SASEGT, per germline.

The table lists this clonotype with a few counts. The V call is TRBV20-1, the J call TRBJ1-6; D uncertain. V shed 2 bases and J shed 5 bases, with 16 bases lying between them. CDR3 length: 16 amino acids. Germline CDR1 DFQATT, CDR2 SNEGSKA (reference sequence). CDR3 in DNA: TGCAGTGCTAGAAGTTTTAGGGCGACCGATAATTCACCCCTCCACTTT. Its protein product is CSARSFRATDNSPLHF.

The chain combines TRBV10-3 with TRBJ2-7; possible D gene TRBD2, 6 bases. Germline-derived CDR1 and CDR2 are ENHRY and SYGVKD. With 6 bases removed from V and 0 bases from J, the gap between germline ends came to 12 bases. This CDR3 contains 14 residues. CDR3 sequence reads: CAIRRDSSSYEQYF. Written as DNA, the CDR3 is TGTGCCATCAGGCGGGACTCGAGCTCCTACGAGCAGTACTTC.

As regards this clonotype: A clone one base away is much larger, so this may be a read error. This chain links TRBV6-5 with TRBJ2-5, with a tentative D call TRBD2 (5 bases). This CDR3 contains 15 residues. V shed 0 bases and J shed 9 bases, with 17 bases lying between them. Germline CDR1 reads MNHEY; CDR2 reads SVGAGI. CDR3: CASSYSFEGSEAQYF. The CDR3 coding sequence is TGTGCCAGCAGTTACTCCTTCGAGGGTTCGGAGGCCCAGTACTTC.

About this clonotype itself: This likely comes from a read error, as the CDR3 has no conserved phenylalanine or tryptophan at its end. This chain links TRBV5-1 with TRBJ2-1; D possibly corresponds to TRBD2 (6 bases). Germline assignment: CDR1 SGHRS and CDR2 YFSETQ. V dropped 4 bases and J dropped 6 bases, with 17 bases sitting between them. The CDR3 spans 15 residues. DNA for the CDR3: TGCGCCAGCAGCCGACCATCGGGAGTTAGCAATGAGCAGTTCTTA. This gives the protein CASSRPSGVSNEQFL.

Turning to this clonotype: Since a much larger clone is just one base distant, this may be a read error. The CDR3 reads CASSFSRSGENEQFF. CDR3 nucleotides: TGTGCCAGCAGTTTTTCCCGGTCGGGGGAGAATGAGCAGTTCTTC. V usage is TRBV12-3 or TRBV12-4 and J usage is TRBJ2-1; D possibly corresponds to TRBD2 (6 bases). The CDR3 loop spans 15 amino acids. With 3 bases removed from V and 7 bases from J, the gap between germline ends came to 16 bases.

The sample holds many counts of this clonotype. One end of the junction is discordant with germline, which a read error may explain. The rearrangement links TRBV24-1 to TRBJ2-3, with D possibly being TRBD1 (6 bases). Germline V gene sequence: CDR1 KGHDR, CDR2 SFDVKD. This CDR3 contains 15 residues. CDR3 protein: CATSENRANTDAQYF. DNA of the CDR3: TGTGCCACCAGTGAAAACAGGGCCAACACAGATGCGCAGTATTTT.

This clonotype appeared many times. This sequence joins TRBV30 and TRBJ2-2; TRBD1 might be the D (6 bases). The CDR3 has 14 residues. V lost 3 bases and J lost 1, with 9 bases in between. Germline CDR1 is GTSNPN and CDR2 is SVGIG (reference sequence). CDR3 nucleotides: TGTGCCTGGAGGCTACAGGGGAACACCGGGGAGCTGTTTTTT. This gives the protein CAWRLQGNTGELFF.

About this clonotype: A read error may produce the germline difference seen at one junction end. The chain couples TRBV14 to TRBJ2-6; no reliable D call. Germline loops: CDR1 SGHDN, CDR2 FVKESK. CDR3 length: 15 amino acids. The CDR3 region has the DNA TGTGCCAGCAGCCAAGGGGCGCTTGGGTCCAACGTCCTGACTTTC. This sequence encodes CASSQGALGSNVLTF.

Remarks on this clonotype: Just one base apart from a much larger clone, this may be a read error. Here the CDR3 DNA reads TGTGCCAGCAGCCTGGACGGGCTCATAGGGCCCCAGTATTTT. Its translation is CASSLDGLIGPQYF. This chain links TRBV28 with TRBJ1-5; D gene ambiguous. The J call may not be correct, given that the DNA end is closer to TRBJ2-3. Per the germline V gene, CDR1 is MDHEN and CDR2 is SYDVKM. The CDR3 is 14 residues long.

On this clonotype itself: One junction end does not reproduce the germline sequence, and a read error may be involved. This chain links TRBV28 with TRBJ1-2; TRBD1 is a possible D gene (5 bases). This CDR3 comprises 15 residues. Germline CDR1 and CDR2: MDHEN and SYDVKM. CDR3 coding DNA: TGTGTCAGCAGTGACTCCGGGACTACACATTATGACTACACCTTC. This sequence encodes CVSSDSGTTHYDYTF.

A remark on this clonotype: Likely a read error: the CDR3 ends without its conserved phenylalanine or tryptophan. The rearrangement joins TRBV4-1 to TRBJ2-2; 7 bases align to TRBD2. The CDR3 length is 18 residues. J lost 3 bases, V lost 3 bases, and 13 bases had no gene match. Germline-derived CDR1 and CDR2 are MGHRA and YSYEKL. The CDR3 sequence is CASSHNKGGTLYTGELFS. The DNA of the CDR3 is TGCGCCAGCAGCCACAATAAGGGAGGGACTCTATACACCGGGGAGCTGTTTTCT.

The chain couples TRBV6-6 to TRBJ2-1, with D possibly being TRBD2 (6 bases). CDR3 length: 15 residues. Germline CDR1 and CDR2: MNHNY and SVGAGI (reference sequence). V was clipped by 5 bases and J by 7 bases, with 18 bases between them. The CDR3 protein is CASSEFLLAVNEQFF. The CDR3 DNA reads TGTGCCAGCAGTGAATTCCTACTAGCAGTGAATGAGCAGTTCTTC.

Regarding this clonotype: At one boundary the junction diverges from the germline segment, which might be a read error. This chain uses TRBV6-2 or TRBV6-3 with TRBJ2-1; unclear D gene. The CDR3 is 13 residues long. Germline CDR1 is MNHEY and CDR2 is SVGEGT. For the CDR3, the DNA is TGTGCCAACAGTTACTCCTTGGGCAATGAGCAATTCTTC. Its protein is CANSYSLGNEQFF.

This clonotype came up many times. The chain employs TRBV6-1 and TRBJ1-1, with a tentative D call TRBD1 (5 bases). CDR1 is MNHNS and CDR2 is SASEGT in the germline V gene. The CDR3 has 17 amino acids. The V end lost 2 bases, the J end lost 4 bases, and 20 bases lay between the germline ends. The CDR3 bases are TGTGCCAGCAGTGAAATTGCTATGGGGGTGTCTGCCACTGAAGCTTTCTTT. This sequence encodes CASSEIAMGVSATEAFF.

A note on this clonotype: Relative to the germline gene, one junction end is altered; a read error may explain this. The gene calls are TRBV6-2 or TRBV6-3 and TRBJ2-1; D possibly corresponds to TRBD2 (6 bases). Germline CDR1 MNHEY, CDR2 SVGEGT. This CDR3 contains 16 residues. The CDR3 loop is CASSYGAEGLYNEQLF. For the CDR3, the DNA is TGTGCCAGCAGTTACGGAGCGGAAGGACTATACAATGAGCAGCTCTTC.

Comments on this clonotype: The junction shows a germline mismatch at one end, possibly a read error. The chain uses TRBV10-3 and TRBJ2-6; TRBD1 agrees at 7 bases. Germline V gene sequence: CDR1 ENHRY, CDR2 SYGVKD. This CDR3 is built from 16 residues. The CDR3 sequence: CAISKLGGAGANVLTF. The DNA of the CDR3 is TGTGCCATCAGTAAGCTAGGGGGCGCTGGGGCCAACGTCCTAACTTTC.

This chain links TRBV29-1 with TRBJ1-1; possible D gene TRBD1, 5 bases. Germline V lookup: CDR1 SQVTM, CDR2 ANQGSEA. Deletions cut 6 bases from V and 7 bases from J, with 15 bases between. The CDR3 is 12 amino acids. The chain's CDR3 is CSVMWGFGEAFF. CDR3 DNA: TGCAGCGTCATGTGGGGGTTTGGTGAAGCTTTCTTT.

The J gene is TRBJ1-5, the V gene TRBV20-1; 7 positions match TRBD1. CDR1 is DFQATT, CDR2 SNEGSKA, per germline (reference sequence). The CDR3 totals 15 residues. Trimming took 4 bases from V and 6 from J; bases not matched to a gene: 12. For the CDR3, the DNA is TGCAGTGCTATACACAGGGGCTCCATGAGTCAGCCCCAGCATTTT. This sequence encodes CSAIHRGSMSQPQHF.